The clone carrying this TCR beta chain has at least ten counts. Antigen specificity is unknown. There are 15 residues in the CDR3. J was trimmed by 10 bases and V by 0 bases; bases with no gene match: 8. Germline V gives CDR1 LGHNA, CDR2 YSLEER. The data were obtained in a study of neurological immune-mediated disorders. The study, taken as a whole, reports: When the repertoires were sorted by phylogenetic grouping, those of 18 of 34 multiple sclerosis patients ended up in one related-CDR3 cluster, a possible signature.

One entry per CDR3 protein results from TCRdb running MiXCR on the 5' RACE reads. The sample lists roughly 88,000 distinct CDR3 sequences, around 3.6% occurring once. The V call is TRBV4-3, the J call TRBJ2-1; 8 bases fit TRBD2. This clonotype was sampled from a woman aged 45-65 years with multiple sclerosis. Sequencing input: PBMCs. In DNA, the CDR3 is TGCGCCAGCAGCCAAGAGGCGGGGGGTCCCCCGGAGCAGTTCTTC. Translated: CASSQEAGGPPEQFF.